This TCR beta chain was sequenced in a study of CD8+CD57+ T cells in acquired aplastic anemia. Study context: Sorted CD4+ and CD8+ cells gave an average of around 3.3 ug of DNA.

This clonotype was detected ten times or more. Germline-derived CDR1 and CDR2 are DFQATT and SNEGSKA (reference sequence). V trimming: 6 bases; J trimming: 10 bases; junction bases outside the gene matches: 9. This CDR3 has 13 amino acids. Flow cytometry had shown expanded CD8+CD57+ cells in the patients chosen for sequencing. The template used for profiling TCR beta VDJ and CDR3 was genomic DNA. TCRdb itself ran the reads through MiXCR, one entry per CDR3 protein. The data contain more than 150,000 distinct CDR3 sequences, 40% to 50% of them singletons. The sample taken for sequencing was sorted CD4+, CD8+, or CD8+CD57+ T cells (not recorded which) from PBMCs. This receptor was obtained from a human donor with aplastic anemia. The chain is built from TRBV20-1 and TRBJ1-6; 7 bases are a match to TRBD1. CDR3 region: CSALQGLGSPLHF. The CDR3 coding sequence is TGCAGTGCCTTACAGGGGTTAGGGTCACCCCTCCACTTT.